The source of this T cell receptor beta chain is a study of PD-1 blockade in classical Hodgkin lymphoma (dated by TCRdb to the early 2020s). About the full investigation: Nivolumab dosing was 3 mg/kg intravenously every 2 weeks, continuing until either disease progression or unacceptable toxicity. The study used CyTOF and TCR beta sequencing to define a peripheral blood immune signature of response to PD-1 blockade in classical Hodgkin lymphoma.

Genomic DNA was isolated using the Qiagen DNeasy kit from unsorted PBMCs as well as from negatively selected CD4+ and CD8+ fractions. TCR beta CDR3 regions were subjected to amplification by immunoSEQ multiplex PCR with primers that anneal to V and J segments. A synthetic immune receptor repertoire was used to minimize amplification bias, and remaining bias was computationally removed after sequencing. From the authors' description of their analysis: Repertoire diversity was quantified as the Shannon entropy index using custom Python scripts. Unsorted, CD4+ and CD8+ repertoires were examined separately, except in combined analyses, for which CD4+ and CD8+ sequences were merged in silico. Clonal expansion was defined as at least a 2-fold frequency increase after treatment relative to C1D1, with a pseudocount of 0.5 for undetected baseline clones. Singleton clones were defined as clones with 0 or 1 copy at C1D1, and non-singleton clones were defined as clones with 2 or more copies. Clones expanded in unsorted samples were annotated as CD4+, CD8+ or unknown by matching protein sequences in sorted samples from the same patient. Wilcoxon tests on paired samples were used to test changes in diversity from C1D1 to C4D1. TCRdb obtained this table from immuneACCESS and retained in-frame rearrangements with V and J assigned. These tables miss some clones; where compared with another copy, unresolved V genes account for less than half of the shortfall, and the remainder is unexplained. The V and J calls and clone size are taken from that table; D and trimming were inferred from the DNA. This sample lists around 35,000 clones; approximately 65% were detected once. Jointly, the top ten make up about 3.8% of the sample.

The study at large found these results: Diversity was lower in patients who began nivolumab less than 1 year after ASCT, so these patients were left out of later analyses to avoid confounding by immune reconstitution. The study was limited to a single clinical trial cohort, and causes of repertoire differences, possibly disease activity or prior therapy, remained undefined. Trial patients with a complete response had baseline diversity similar to that of newly diagnosed patients, while partial responders and progressors had significantly lower diversity. Baseline TCR diversity was reported as lower in newly diagnosed patients than in healthy donors, and lower still in relapsed/refractory patients. A significant rise by C4D1 was seen in CD4+ but not CD8+ TCR diversity (p=0.0027 vs p=0.16), with the rise being most apparent in complete responders (p=0.02).

The intended sense of this specimen's time point label: cycle 4 day 1 (C4D1), after less than 7 weeks of nivolumab. All trial patients had relapsed after autologous stem cell transplantation, with cohorts A, B and C differing in prior brentuximab vedotin exposure. The trial cohort comprised fewer than 65 patients with relapsed/refractory classical Hodgkin lymphoma whose best overall responses were complete response, partial response or progressive disease. Trial patients were treated with single-agent nivolumab in the multi-cohort phase II CheckMate 205 trial. An independent review committee assessed best overall response by applying the 2007 International Working Group response criteria. Trial PBMCs were collected just before the start of nivolumab (C1D1) and during therapy at cycle 2 day 1 and cycle 4 day 1. Peripheral blood was collected in 8 mL Vacutainer Cell Preparation Tubes, from which PBMCs were isolated by centrifugation and then cryopreserved.

This clone occurred a few times. Its antigen is not yet known. Base quality data are lacking; no much larger clone is found one base away. The germline V gene yields SNHLY for CDR1 and FYNNEI for CDR2. V is shortened by 5 bases, J by 5 bases, and the region joining them spans 9 bases. From its cysteine to its phenylalanine, the CDR3 spans 12 amino acids. Left in the record is the CDR3 DNA by itself, 36 bases read in frame from the first base. The chain joins TRBV2 to TRBJ1-1; the D gene is unclear. The specimen was peripheral blood mononuclear cells (PBMCs), collected before the fourth cycle of nivolumab. This TCR came from a human donor with classical Hodgkin lymphoma. The CDR3 reads CASSPEETEAFF. The sequenced DNA is TGTGCCAGCAGTCCAGAGGAGACTGAAGCTTTCTTT.